The source of this T cell receptor (beta chain) is a study of cytomegalovirus exposure and HLA in healthy donors. TCRdb keeps only in-frame clones here, not all; method: immunoSEQ multiplex PCR. The sample lists about 180,000 clones; about 85% were seen once. Notes on this clone: Its antigen is not known.

V shed 0 bases and J 3 bases; nucleotides not matched to a gene: 3. Germline V gene data show CDR1 as SGDLS and CDR2 as YYNGEE. This CDR3 comprises 14 residues. Study-level findings and limits: Cytomegalovirus association was listed for approximately 160 TCR beta chains. A few chains tied to CMV proved CMV antigen-specific in vitro. The dataset shows that most TCR sequences were rare, while some public TCRs occurred in many donors. The classifier was said to identify cytomegalovirus status with high specificity and sensitivity.

The TCR sequence derives from a man between 18 and 35 years old in good health and CMV-seropositive. The chain joins TRBV9 to TRBJ2-7, with 7 nucleotides matching TRBD1. The sequenced material came from PBMCs. The CDR3 is CASSVDAGGYEQYF. CDR3 coding DNA: TGTGCCAGCAGCGTAGACGCAGGGGGCTACGAGCAGTACTTC.